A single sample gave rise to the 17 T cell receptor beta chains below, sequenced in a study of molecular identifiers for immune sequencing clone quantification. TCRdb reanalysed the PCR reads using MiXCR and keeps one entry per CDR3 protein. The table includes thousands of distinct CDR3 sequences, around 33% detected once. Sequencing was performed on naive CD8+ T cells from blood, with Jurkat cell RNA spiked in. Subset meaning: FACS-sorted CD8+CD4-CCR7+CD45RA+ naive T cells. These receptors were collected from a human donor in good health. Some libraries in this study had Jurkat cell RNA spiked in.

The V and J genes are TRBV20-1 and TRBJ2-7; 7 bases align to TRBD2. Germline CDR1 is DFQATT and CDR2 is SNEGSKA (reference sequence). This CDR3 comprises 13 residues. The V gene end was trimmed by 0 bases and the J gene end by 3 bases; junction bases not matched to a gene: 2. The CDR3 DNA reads TGCAGTGCTAGAGATCTAGCGGTCTACGAGCAGTACTTC. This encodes CSARDLAVYEQYF.

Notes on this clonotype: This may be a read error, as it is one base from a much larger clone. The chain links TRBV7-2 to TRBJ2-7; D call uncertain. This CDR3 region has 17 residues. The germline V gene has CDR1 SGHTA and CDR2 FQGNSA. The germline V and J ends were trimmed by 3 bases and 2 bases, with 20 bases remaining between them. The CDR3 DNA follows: TGTGCCAGCAGCTTTTCCGGACCCCGGAGTAGCCCCTACGAGCAGTACTTC. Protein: CASSFSGPRSSPYEQYF.

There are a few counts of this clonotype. The CDR3 is CASSSLSTFLETQYF. CDR3 in DNA: TGTGCCAGCAGCTCTCTATCGACCTTTCTCGAGACCCAGTACTTC. The V gene is TRBV3-1, the J gene TRBJ2-5, with no clear D. Looked up from germline, CDR1 is LGHDT and CDR2 is YNNKEL (reference sequence). V was clipped by 5 bases and J by 5 bases, with 18 bases between them. CDR3 size: 15 residues.

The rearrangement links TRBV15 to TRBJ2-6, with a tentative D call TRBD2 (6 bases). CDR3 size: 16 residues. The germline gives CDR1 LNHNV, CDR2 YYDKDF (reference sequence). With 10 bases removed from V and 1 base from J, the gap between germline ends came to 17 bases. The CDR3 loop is CAITRLGRSGANVLTF. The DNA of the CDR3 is TGTGCCATTACCCGACTAGGGAGATCTGGGGCCAACGTCCTGACTTTC. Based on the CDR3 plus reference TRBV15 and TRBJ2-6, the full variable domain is DAMVIQNPRYQVTQFGKPVTLSCSQTLNHNVMYWYQQKSSQAPKLLFHYYDKDFNNEADTPDNFQSRRPNTSFCFLDIRSPGLGDTAMYLCAITRLGRSGANVLTFGAGSRLTVL.

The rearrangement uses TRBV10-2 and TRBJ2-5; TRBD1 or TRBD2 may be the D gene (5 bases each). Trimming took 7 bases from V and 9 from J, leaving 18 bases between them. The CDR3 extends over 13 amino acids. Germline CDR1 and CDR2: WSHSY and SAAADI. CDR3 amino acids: CASTEGPGAAQYF. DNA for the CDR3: TGCGCCAGCACCGAGGGACCCGGAGCGGCCCAGTACTTC.

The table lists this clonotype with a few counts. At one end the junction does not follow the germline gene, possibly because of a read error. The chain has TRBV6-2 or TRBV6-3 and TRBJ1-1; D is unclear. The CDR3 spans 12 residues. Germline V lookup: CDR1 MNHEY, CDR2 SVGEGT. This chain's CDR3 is CASPPGNTEAFF. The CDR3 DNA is TGTGCCAGCCCCCCGGGAAACACTGAAGCCTTCTTT.

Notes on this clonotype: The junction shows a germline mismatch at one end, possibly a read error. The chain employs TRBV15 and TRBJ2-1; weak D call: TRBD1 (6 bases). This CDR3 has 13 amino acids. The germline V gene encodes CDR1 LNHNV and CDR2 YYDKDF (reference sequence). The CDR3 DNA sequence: TGTGCCACCAGCAGAGTACAGGGTTTTGAGCAGATCTTC. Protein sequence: CATSRVQGFEQIF.

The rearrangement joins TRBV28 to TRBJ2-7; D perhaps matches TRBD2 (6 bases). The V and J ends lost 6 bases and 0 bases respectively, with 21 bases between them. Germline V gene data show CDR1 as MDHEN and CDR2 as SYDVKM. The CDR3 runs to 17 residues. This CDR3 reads CASSPWGGTSSSYEQYF. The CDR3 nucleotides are TGTGCCAGCAGCCCTTGGGGCGGGACGTCCAGCTCCTACGAGCAGTACTTC. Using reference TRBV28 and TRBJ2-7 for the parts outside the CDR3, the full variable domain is DVKVTQSSRYLVKRTGEKVFLECVQDMDHENMFWYRQDPGLGLRLIYFSYDVKMKEKGDIPEGYSVSREKKERFSLILESASTNQTSMYLCASSPWGGTSSSYEQYFGPGTRLTVT.

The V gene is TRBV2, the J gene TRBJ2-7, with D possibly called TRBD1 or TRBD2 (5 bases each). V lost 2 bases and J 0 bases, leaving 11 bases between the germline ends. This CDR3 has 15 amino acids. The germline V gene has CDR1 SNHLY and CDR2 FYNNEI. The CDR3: CASSEPGRPSYEQYF. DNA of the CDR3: TGTGCCAGCAGTGAACCGGGACGGCCCTCCTACGAGCAGTACTTC.

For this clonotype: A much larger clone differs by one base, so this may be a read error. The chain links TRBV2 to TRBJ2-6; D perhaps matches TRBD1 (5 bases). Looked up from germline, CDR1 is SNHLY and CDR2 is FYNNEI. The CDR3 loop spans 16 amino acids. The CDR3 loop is CASSEVSYSGATVLTF. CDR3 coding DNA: TGTGCCAGCAGTGAGGTCAGCTACTCTGGGGCCACCGTCCTGACTTTC.

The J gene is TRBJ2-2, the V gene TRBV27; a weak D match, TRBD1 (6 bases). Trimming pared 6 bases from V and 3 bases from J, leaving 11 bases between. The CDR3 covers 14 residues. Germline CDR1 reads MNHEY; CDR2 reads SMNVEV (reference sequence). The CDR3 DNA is TGTGCCAGCAGGGCAGGGGCGTACACCGGGGAGCTGTTTTTT. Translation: CASRAGAYTGELFF.

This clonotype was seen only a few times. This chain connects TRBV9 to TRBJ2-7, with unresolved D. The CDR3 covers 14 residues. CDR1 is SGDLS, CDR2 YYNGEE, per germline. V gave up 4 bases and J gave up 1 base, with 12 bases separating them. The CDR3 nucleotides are TGTGCCAGCAGCACCGGACCCCAATCCTACGAGCAGTACTTC. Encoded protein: CASSTGPQSYEQYF.

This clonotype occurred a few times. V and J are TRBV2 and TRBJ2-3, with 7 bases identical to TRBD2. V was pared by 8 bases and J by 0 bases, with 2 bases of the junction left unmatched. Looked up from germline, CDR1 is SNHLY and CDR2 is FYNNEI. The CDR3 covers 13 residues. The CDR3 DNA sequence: TGTGCCAGCTTAGCGGGCAGCACAGATACGCAGTATTTT. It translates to CASLAGSTDTQYF.

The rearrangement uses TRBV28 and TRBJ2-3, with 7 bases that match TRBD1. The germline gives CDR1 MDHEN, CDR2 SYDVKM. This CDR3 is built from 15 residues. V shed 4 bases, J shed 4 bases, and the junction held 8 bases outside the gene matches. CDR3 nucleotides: TGTGCCAGCAGTTCGGGACAGCTTTTAGCAGATACGCAGTATTTT. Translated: CASSSGQLLADTQYF.

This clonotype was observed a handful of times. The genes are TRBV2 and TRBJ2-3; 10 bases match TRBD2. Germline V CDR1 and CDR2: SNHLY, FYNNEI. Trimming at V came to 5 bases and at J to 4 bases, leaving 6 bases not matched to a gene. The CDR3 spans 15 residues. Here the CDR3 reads CASSPASGSSDTQYF. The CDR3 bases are TGTGCCAGCAGTCCCGCTAGCGGGAGTTCAGATACGCAGTATTTT.

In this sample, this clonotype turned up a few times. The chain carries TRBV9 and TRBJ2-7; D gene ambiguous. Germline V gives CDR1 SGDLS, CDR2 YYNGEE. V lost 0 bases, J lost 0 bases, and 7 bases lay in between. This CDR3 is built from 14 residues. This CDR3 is CASSVVWSSYEQYF. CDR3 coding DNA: TGTGCCAGCAGCGTAGTATGGAGCTCCTACGAGCAGTACTTC.

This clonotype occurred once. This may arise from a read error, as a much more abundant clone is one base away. The CDR3 DNA reads TGTGCCTGCAGCTTAGTTACAGCTACTAGCACAGATACGCAGTATTTT. Translation gives CACSLVTATSTDTQYF. This sequence joins TRBV7-6 and TRBJ2-3; D ambiguous. Germline V gives CDR1 SGHVS, CDR2 FNYEAQ. The CDR3 loop spans 16 amino acids. The variable domain in full, completed from reference TRBV7-6 and TRBJ2-3, reads GAGVSQSPRYKVTKRGQDVALRCDPISGHVSLYWYRQALGQGPEFLTYFNYEAQQDKSGLPNDRFSAERPEGSISTLTIQRTEQRDSAMYRCACSLVTATSTDTQYFGPGTRLTVL.